The next 30 T cell receptor beta chains were all read from a single sample in a study of beta chain features in type 1 diabetes. Sequenced material consisted of expressed TCRB transcripts (all of the isolated RNA was reverse transcribed). TCRdb keeps only in-frame clones here, not all; method: immunoSEQ multiplex PCR. The top ten clones hold about 0.02% of a sample with 810,000 or so clones, roughly a sixth of them seen once. Sample: naive CD4+ T cells from blood. The receptors here all came from a woman aged 18-30 years in good health.

This rearrangement joins TRBV7-9 to TRBJ1-1; 8 bases are shared with TRBD1. There are 15 residues in the CDR3. CDR1 is SEHNR, CDR2 FQNEAQ, per germline (reference sequence). After removal of 5 bases from V and 0 bases from J, the junction contained 5 bases not matched to a gene. CDR3: CASSPGQAMNTEAFF. The CDR3, as DNA: TGTGCCAGCAGCCCGGGACAGGCGATGAACACTGAAGCTTTCTTT.

This chain links TRBV27 with TRBJ1-1, with D possibly TRBD1 on 6 matching bases. Trimming stripped 6 bases from V and 4 bases from J, with 9 bases between. Germline CDR1 and CDR2: MNHEY and SMNVEV (reference sequence). This CDR3 has 12 amino acids. CDR3 in DNA: TGTGCCAGCAGGGGGGACACCACTGAAGCTTTCTTT. Its protein product is CASRGDTTEAFF.

The chain joins TRBV5-6 to TRBJ1-5; possibly TRBD1 for D (5 bases). CDR3 length equals 14 residues. V was clipped by 4 bases and J by 0 bases, with 8 bases between them. Looked up from germline, CDR1 is SGHDT and CDR2 is YYEEEE. The CDR3: CASSARDSNQPQHF. CDR3 DNA sequence: TGTGCCAGCAGCGCCAGGGATAGCAATCAGCCCCAGCATTTT.

In the case of this clone: Other DNA sequences within the sample encode an identical CDR3. Written as DNA, the CDR3 is TGTGCCAGCAGCCCCCCCGGCTACGAGCAGTACTTC. This translates into CASSPPGYEQYF. V is TRBV28 and J is TRBJ2-7, with D unclear. CDR1 MDHEN and CDR2 SYDVKM come from the germline V gene. CDR3 length: 12 residues. V gave up 6 bases and J gave up 3 bases, with 9 bases separating them.

The chain carries TRBV4-1 and TRBJ1-4; D not resolved. The V end was cut by 2 bases, the J end by 5 bases, with 18 bases between. The CDR3 loop spans 17 amino acids. The germline CDR1 and CDR2 sequences are MGHRA and YSYEKL. CDR3: CASSQPLRLGENEKLFF. The CDR3 DNA reads as TGCGCCAGCAGCCAACCGTTGAGATTGGGTGAGAATGAAAAACTGTTTTTT.

In this sample, this clone turned up once. The gene calls are TRBV6-5 and TRBJ1-1; D remains ambiguous. Germline V gives CDR1 MNHEY, CDR2 SVGAGI. The CDR3 consists of 14 residues. V gave up 2 bases and J gave up 0 bases, with 7 bases separating them. In nucleotides, the CDR3 is TGTGCCAGCAGTTACGACAACATGAACACTGAAGCTTTCTTT. This sequence encodes CASSYDNMNTEAFF.

The V and J genes are TRBV28 and TRBJ2-7, with 10 bases matching TRBD1. Germline lookup yields CDR1 MDHEN and CDR2 SYDVKM. This CDR3 is 15 amino acids long. Germline trimming cut 6 bases from V and 0 bases from J; bases unmatched to any gene: 5. The CDR3 loop is CASSTGQGYSYEQYF. The DNA of the CDR3 is TGTGCCAGCAGCACGGGACAGGGGTACTCCTACGAGCAGTACTTC.

This sequence joins TRBV7-2 and TRBJ1-1; TRBD1 matches at 10 bases. From germline, CDR1 is SGHTA and CDR2 FQGNSA. CDR3 length equals 15 residues. Losses at the gene ends were 5 bases for V and 3 bases for J; bases not matched to a gene: 6. CDR3 DNA sequence: TGTGCCAGCAGCAGAGACAGGGGGCCTTACACTGAAGCTTTCTTT. Translated, it gives CASSRDRGPYTEAFF.

The sample holds a few counts of this clone. The V gene is TRBV7-2, the J gene TRBJ1-5; 8 bases align to TRBD1. The junction had 7 bases not matched to a gene; V was cut back by 2 bases and J by 7 bases. Looked up from germline, CDR1 is SGHTA and CDR2 is FQGNSA. The CDR3 sequence is 15 residues long. Here the CDR3 DNA reads TGTGCCAGCAGCTTAAATCAGGGGGCAGGACAGCCCCAGCATTTT. Its translation is CASSLNQGAGQPQHF. The full variable domain, in which reference TRBV7-2 and TRBJ1-5 provide the parts outside the CDR3, is GAGVSQSPSNKVTEKGKDVELRCDPISGHTALYWYRQSLGQGLEFLIYFQGNSAPDKSGLPSDRFSAERTGGSVSTLTIQRTQQEDSAVYLCASSLNQGAGQPQHFGDGTRLSIL.

In this sample, this clone turned up a few times. The chain uses TRBV28 and TRBJ2-1; D unclear. The germline V gene encodes CDR1 MDHEN and CDR2 SYDVKM. V was cut by 3 bases and J by 3 bases, with 9 bases left in between. The CDR3 is made up of 14 amino acids. This CDR3 reads CASSFRIGYNEQFF. Written as DNA, the CDR3 is TGTGCCAGCAGTTTTCGGATCGGCTACAATGAGCAGTTCTTC.

This clone was counted a few times. This sequence joins TRBV2 and TRBJ1-4; 7 bases line up with TRBD1. V shed 3 bases, J shed 8 bases, and the junction held 15 bases outside the gene matches. Germline V gene data show CDR1 as SNHLY and CDR2 as FYNNEI. This CDR3 has 17 residues. For the CDR3, the DNA is TGTGCCAGCAGTGAGGGGGACAGCCCGACGGTTCGGGAAAAACTGTTTTTT. As protein: CASSEGDSPTVREKLFF.

This clone occurred a few times. The chain combines TRBV11-2 with TRBJ2-2; TRBD2 aligns across 9 bases. Germline loops: CDR1 SGHAT, CDR2 FQNNGV. J was trimmed by 5 bases and V by 5 bases; bases with no gene match: 15. The CDR3 totals 18 residues. CDR3 residues: CASSPFRGLAELTGELFF. The CDR3 DNA is TGTGCCAGCAGCCCTTTTAGGGGACTAGCCGAGTTGACCGGGGAGCTGTTTTTT.

The chain combines TRBV20-1 with TRBJ2-7; D is ambiguous. Trimming cost V 3 bases and J 9 bases, with 9 bases left between them. The CDR3 spans 10 residues. Germline CDR1 and CDR2: DFQATT and SNEGSKA (reference sequence). CDR3 protein: CSARQLPQYF. CDR3 nucleotide sequence: TGCAGTGCTAGGCAACTACCGCAGTACTTC.

The V and J genes are TRBV6-6 and TRBJ2-7; tentatively, D is TRBD2 (6 bases). From germline, CDR1 is MNHNY and CDR2 SVGAGI (reference sequence). V lost 0 bases and J lost 5, with 14 bases in between. The CDR3 is 15 residues long. The CDR3, as DNA: TGTGCCAGCAGTTACTCGGAGGGTAGGGGCCACGAGCAGTACTTC. It yields the protein CASSYSEGRGHEQYF.

There are a few counts of this clone. J is TRBJ2-3 and V is TRBV28, with D tentatively TRBD2 (6 bases). The CDR3 loop spans 13 amino acids. Trimming removed 9 bases at V and 5 bases at J, with 15 bases between. The germline gives CDR1 MDHEN, CDR2 SYDVKM. In DNA, the CDR3 is TGTGCCAGGAGTCGGAGGGGCGGAGATACGCAGTATTTT. Its protein product is CARSRRGGDTQYF.

V is TRBV15 and J is TRBJ2-1, with TRBD2 identical over 12 bases. Per the germline V gene, CDR1 is LNHNV and CDR2 is YYDKDF (reference sequence). This CDR3 contains 15 residues. V lost 3 bases, J lost 3 bases, and 0 bases stayed unmatched. CDR3 loop: CATSRTSGSYNEQFF. The CDR3 DNA is TGTGCCACCAGCAGGACTAGCGGGAGCTACAATGAGCAGTTCTTC. Complete variable domain (other parts from reference TRBV15 and TRBJ2-1): DAMVIQNPRYQVTQFGKPVTLSCSQTLNHNVMYWYQQKSSQAPKLLFHYYDKDFNNEADTPDNFQSRRPNTSFCFLDIRSPGLGDTAMYLCATSRTSGSYNEQFFGPGTRLTVL.

The chain combines TRBV6-6 with TRBJ2-6, with D unclear. Germline loops: CDR1 MNHNY, CDR2 SVGAGI (reference sequence). V lost 6 bases and J lost 0, with 9 bases in between. This CDR3 region has 15 residues. The CDR3 DNA follows: TGTGCCAGCAGCGCCCCGAGCTCTGGGGCCAACGTCCTGACTTTC. It translates to CASSAPSSGANVLTF.

This clone was seen a few times. The chain employs TRBV7-2 and TRBJ2-3, with 8 bases identical to TRBD2. Germline V gene data show CDR1 as SGHTA and CDR2 as FQGNSA. J was trimmed by 2 bases and V by 5 bases; bases with no gene match: 6. The CDR3 contains 15 residues. CDR3 region: CASSTLAGSTDTQYF. The CDR3 DNA reads as TGTGCCAGCAGCACCCTAGCGGGTTCCACAGATACGCAGTATTTT.

J is TRBJ1-4 and V is TRBV7-2; D call uncertain. The CDR3 covers 14 residues. Germline CDR1 is SGHTA and CDR2 is FQGNSA. Trimming took off 5 bases at V and 5 bases at J, with 12 bases between the two ends. CDR3 sequence (DNA): TGTGCCAGCAGCCCCGGCCGTCTGAATGAAAAACTGTTTTTT. Protein product: CASSPGRLNEKLFF. Looking up the rest from reference TRBV7-2 and TRBJ1-4 gives the full variable domain: GAGVSQSPSNKVTEKGKDVELRCDPISGHTALYWYRQSLGQGLEFLIYFQGNSAPDKSGLPSDRFSAERTGGSVSTLTIQRTQQEDSAVYLCASSPGRLNEKLFFGSGTQLSVL.

This clone was detected a few times. The chain recombines TRBV28 with TRBJ2-5, with a weak D call TRBD1 (6 bases). Germline CDR1 reads MDHEN; CDR2 reads SYDVKM. This CDR3 has 14 residues. Between the trimmed V and J ends, which lost 6 bases and 4 bases, there was a span of 15 bases. The CDR3 DNA is TGTGCCAGCAGACCCCGTAGGACAGTAGAGACCCAGTACTTC. Translating it yields CASRPRRTVETQYF.

The rearrangement links TRBV6-5 to TRBJ1-5; D unresolved. CDR1 MNHEY and CDR2 SVGAGI come from the germline V gene. Trimming cost V 6 bases and J 5 bases, with 14 bases left between them. There are 14 residues in the CDR3. Written as DNA, the CDR3 is TGTGCCAGCAGAGTGACTATCCGAGATCAGCCCCAGCATTTT. Protein product: CASRVTIRDQPQHF.

The rearrangement uses TRBV5-4 and TRBJ1-2; weak D call: TRBD1 (6 bases). This CDR3 has 15 residues. Germline V gene data show CDR1 as SGHNT and CDR2 as YYREEE (reference sequence). Deletions cut 0 bases from V and 0 bases from J, with 9 bases between. Written as DNA, the CDR3 is TGTGCCAGCAGCTTGGATGGACAGACTAACTATGGCTACACCTTC. Its translation: CASSLDGQTNYGYTF. Full variable domain (rest looked up from reference TRBV5-4 and TRBJ1-2): ETGVTQSPTHLIKTRGQQVTLRCSSQSGHNTVSWYQQALGQGPQFIFQYYREEENGRGNFPPRFSGLQFPNYSSELNVNALELDDSALYLCASSLDGQTNYGYTFGSGTRLTVV.

The J gene is TRBJ1-2, the V gene TRBV28; the D is unclear. Germline-derived CDR1 and CDR2 are MDHEN and SYDVKM. The CDR3 is made up of 14 amino acids. The V end was cut by 3 bases, the J end by 4 bases, with 12 bases between. CDR3 DNA sequence: TGTGCCAGCAGTTTGGTCGCAGCTCCCTATGGCTACACCTTC. Its translation: CASSLVAAPYGYTF.

The rearrangement joins TRBV29-1 to TRBJ1-2; D is perhaps TRBD1 (5 bases). Trimming took off 4 bases at V and 0 bases at J, with 18 bases between the two ends. This CDR3 has 16 residues. Germline CDR1 is SQVTM and CDR2 is ANQGSEA. CDR3 in amino acids: CSVGDERGASNYGYTF. The CDR3 DNA reads TGCAGCGTTGGAGATGAAAGGGGCGCATCTAACTATGGCTACACCTTC.

This clone was seen a handful of times. V and J are TRBV5-1 and TRBJ2-7; D might be TRBD2 (6 bases). The CDR3 runs 14 residues. Per germline, CDR1 SGHRS and CDR2 YFSETQ. Trimming stripped 0 bases from V and 6 bases from J, with 13 bases between. The chain's CDR3 is CASSLVGGAGEQYF. The DNA for the CDR3 is TGCGCCAGCAGCTTGGTGGGAGGCGCCGGCGAGCAGTACTTC.

There are a few counts of this clone. The chain couples TRBV5-1 to TRBJ1-5, with D possibly matching TRBD1 (6 bases). Germline loops: CDR1 SGHRS, CDR2 YFSETQ. V lost 5 bases to trimming and J lost 7 bases, with 16 bases between them. This CDR3 comprises 14 residues. Here the CDR3 DNA reads TGCGCCAGCAGACGAGAACAGGGACTACAGCCCCAGCATTTT. Protein: CASRREQGLQPQHF.

The V and J genes are TRBV6-6 and TRBJ1-4, with D perhaps matching TRBD1 (5 bases). CDR3 length equals 14 residues. V gave up 5 bases and J gave up 10 bases, with 17 bases separating them. Germline CDR1 and CDR2: MNHNY and SVGAGI (reference sequence). The CDR3 bases are TGTGCCAGCAGTGAGATACAGGTTGAGGGAAAACTGTTTTTT. The encoded protein is CASSEIQVEGKLFF.

This chain links TRBV6-1 with TRBJ2-7; 9 positions match TRBD2. The CDR3 is 15 residues long. Looked up from germline, CDR1 is MNHNS and CDR2 is SASEGT. J gave up 3 bases and V 2 bases, and 5 bases lay outside the gene matches. DNA for the CDR3: TGTGCCAGCAGTGAAATGATAGCGGGAGACTACGAGCAGTACTTC. Translating it yields CASSEMIAGDYEQYF.

The genes are TRBV4-2 and TRBJ2-5; TRBD2 is a possible D gene (6 bases). The germline V and J ends were trimmed by 0 bases and 4 bases, with 21 bases remaining between them. The CDR3 is made up of 18 amino acids. Germline CDR1 and CDR2: LGHNA and YNFKEQ. The CDR3 nucleotides read TGTGCCAGCAGCCAAGATCTCCGGGACTCCTGGTCGGTAGAGACCCAGTACTTC. Encoded protein: CASSQDLRDSWSVETQYF.

In its sample, this clone was seen a few times. The chain carries TRBV18 and TRBJ2-5, with 10 bases matching TRBD2. The CDR3 runs to 15 residues. The trim removed 3 bases at V and 2 bases at J, leaving 3 bases unmatched. Per germline, CDR1 KGHSH and CDR2 LQKENI. CDR3 residues: CASSPRTSGQETQYF. CDR3 nucleotides: TGTGCCAGCTCACCGCGGACTAGCGGTCAAGAGACCCAGTACTTC.